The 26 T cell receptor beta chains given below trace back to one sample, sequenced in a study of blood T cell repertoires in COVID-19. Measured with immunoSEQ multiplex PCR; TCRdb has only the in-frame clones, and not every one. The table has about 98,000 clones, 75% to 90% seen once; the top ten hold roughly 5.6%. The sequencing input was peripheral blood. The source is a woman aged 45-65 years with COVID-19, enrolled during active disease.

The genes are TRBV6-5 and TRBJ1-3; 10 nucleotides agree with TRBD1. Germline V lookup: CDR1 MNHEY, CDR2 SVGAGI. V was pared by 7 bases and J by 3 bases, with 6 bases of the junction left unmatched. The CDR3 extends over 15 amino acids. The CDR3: CASNPGTGVGNTIYF. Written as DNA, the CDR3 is TGTGCCAGCAATCCCGGGACAGGGGTTGGAAACACCATATATTTT.

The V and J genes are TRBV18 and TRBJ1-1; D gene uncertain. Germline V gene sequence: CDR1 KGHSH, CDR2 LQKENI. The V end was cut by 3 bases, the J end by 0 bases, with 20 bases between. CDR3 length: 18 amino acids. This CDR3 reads CASSPAGGVSGMNTEAFF. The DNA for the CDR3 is TGTGCCAGCTCACCCGCTGGAGGAGTCTCCGGGATGAACACTGAAGCTTTCTTT.

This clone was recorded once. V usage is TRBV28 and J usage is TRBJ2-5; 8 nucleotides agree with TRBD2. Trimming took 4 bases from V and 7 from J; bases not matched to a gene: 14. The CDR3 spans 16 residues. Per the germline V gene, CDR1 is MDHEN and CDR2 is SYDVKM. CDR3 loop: CASSSPTSGGGGTQYF. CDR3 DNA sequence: TGTGCCAGCAGTTCCCCAACTAGCGGTGGAGGTGGGACCCAGTACTTC. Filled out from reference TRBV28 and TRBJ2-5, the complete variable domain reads DVKVTQSSRYLVKRTGEKVFLECVQDMDHENMFWYRQDPGLGLRLIYFSYDVKMKEKGDIPEGYSVSREKKERFSLILESASTNQTSMYLCASSSPTSGGGGTQYFGPGTRLLVL.

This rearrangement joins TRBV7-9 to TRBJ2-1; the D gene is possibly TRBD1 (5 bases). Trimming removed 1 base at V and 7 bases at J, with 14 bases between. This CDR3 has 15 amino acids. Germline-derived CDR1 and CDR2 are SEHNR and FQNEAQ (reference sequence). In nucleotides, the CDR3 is TGTGCCAGCAGCTTAGTGCTAGGGGTAGGAAATGAGCAGTTCTTC. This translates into CASSLVLGVGNEQFF.

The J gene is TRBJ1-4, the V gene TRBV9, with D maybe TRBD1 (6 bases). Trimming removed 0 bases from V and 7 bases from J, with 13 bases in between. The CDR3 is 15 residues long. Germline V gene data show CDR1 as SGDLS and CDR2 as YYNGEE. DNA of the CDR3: TGTGCCAGCAGCGTAGAGGGGGTGGCAGCTGAAAAACTGTTTTTT. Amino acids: CASSVEGVAAEKLFF.

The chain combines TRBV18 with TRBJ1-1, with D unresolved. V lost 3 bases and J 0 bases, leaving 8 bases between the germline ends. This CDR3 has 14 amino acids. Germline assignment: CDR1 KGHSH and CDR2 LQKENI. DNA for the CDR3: TGTGCCAGCTCACCTGAGGAATTGAACACTGAAGCTTTCTTT. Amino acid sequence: CASSPEELNTEAFF.

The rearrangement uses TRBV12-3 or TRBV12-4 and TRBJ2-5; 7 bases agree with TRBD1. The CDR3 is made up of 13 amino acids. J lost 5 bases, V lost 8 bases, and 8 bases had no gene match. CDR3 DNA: TGTGCCAGCCAAGGGGGCGGTTTGGAGACCCAGTACTTC. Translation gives CASQGGGLETQYF.

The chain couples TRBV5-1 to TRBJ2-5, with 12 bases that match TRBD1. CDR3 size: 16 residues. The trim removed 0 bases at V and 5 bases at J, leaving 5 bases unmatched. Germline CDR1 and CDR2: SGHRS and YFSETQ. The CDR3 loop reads CASSLVGTGGEETQYF. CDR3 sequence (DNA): TGCGCCAGCAGCTTGGTCGGGACAGGGGGCGAGGAGACCCAGTACTTC.

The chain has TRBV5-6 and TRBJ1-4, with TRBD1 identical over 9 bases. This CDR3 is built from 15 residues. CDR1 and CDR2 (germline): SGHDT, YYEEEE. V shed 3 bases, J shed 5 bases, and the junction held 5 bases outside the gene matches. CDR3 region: CASSWAGQGNEKLFF. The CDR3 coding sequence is TGTGCCAGCAGCTGGGCGGGACAGGGAAATGAAAAACTGTTTTTT.

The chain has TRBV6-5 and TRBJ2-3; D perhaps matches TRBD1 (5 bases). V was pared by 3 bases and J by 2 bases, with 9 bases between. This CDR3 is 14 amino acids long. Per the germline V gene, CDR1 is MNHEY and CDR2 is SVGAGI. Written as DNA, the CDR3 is TGTGCCAGCAGTTATACACAGGTCACAGATACGCAGTATTTT. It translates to CASSYTQVTDTQYF.

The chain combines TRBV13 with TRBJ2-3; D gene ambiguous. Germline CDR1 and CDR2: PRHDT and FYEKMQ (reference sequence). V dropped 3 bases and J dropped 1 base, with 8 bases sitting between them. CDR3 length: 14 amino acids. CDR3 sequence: CASSLYGRTDTQYF. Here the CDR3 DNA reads TGTGCCAGCAGCTTGTATGGGCGCACAGATACGCAGTATTTT. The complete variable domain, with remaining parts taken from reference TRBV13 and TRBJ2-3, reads AAGVIQSPRHLIKEKRETATLKCYPIPRHDTVYWYQQGPGQDPQFLISFYEKMQSDKGSIPDRFSAQQFSDYHSELNMSSLELGDSALYFCASSLYGRTDTQYFGPGTRLTVL.

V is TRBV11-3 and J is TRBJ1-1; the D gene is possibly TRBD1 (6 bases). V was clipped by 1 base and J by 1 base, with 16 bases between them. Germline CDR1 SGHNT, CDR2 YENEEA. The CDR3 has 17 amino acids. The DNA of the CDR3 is TGTGCCAGCAGCTTAGTGGGACACCTCGGTTGGAACACTGAAGCTTTCTTT. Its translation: CASSLVGHLGWNTEAFF.

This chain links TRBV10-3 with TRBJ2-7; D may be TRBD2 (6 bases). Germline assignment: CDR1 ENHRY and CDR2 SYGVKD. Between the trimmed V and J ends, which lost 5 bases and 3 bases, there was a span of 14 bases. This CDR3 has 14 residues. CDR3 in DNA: TGTGCCATCAGTCCCCGGGACTCAAACTACGAGCAGTACTTC. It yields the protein CAISPRDSNYEQYF.

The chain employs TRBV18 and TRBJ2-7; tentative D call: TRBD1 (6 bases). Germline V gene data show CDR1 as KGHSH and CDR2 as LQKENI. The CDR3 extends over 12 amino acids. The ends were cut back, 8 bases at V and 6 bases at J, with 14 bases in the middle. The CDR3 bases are TGTGCCAGCAGACAGGACCTAGGCGAGCAGTACTTC. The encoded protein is CASRQDLGEQYF.

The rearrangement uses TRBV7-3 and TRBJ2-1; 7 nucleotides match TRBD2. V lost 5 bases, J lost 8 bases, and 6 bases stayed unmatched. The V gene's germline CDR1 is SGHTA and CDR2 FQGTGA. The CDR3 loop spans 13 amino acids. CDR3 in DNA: TGTGCCAGCAGCCCTGCCCGGGAGGATGAGCAGTTCTTC. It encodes CASSPAREDEQFF.

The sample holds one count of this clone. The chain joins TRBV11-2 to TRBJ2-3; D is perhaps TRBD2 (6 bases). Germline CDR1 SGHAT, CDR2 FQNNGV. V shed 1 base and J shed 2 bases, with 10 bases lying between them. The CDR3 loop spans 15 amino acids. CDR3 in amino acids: CASSLGGDLTDTQYF. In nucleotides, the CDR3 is TGTGCCAGCAGCTTAGGGGGGGACCTCACAGATACGCAGTATTTT. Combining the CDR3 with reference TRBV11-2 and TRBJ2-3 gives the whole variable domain EAGVAQSPRYKIIEKRQSVAFWCNPISGHATLYWYQQILGQGPKLLIQFQNNGVVDDSQLPKDRFSAERLKGVDSTLKIQPAKLEDSAVYLCASSLGGDLTDTQYFGPGTRLTVL.

The CDR3 loop is CASSPMVSGVGTDTQYF. The CDR3 DNA reads as TGTGCCAGCTCACCGATGGTTTCGGGGGTAGGCACAGATACGCAGTATTTT. The V and J genes are TRBV18 and TRBJ2-3; D is perhaps TRBD2 (6 bases). V lost 3 bases and J 1 base, leaving 17 bases between the germline ends. There are 17 residues in the CDR3. CDR1 is KGHSH, CDR2 LQKENI, per germline.

The CDR3 DNA is TGCGCCAGCAGCCACGAGGACAGATACTACGAGCAGTACTTC. It is translated as CASSHEDRYYEQYF. The J gene is TRBJ2-7, the V gene TRBV5-1; TRBD1 is a possible D gene (6 bases). From germline, CDR1 is SGHRS and CDR2 YFSETQ. CDR3 length: 14 amino acids. Trimming removed 4 bases from V and 3 bases from J, with 14 bases in between.

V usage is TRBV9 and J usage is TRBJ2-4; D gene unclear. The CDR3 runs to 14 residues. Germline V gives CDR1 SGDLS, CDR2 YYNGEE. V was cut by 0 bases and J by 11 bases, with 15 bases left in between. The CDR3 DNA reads TGTGCCAGCAGCGTAGACGAGACTGCCAGTTTTCAGTACTTC. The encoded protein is CASSVDETASFQYF. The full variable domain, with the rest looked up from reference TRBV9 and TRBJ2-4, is DSGVTQTPKHLITATGQRVTLRCSPRSGDLSVYWYQQSLDQGLQFLIQYYNGEERAKGNILERFSAQQFPDLHSELNLSSLELGDSALYFCASSVDETASFQYFGAGTRLSVL.

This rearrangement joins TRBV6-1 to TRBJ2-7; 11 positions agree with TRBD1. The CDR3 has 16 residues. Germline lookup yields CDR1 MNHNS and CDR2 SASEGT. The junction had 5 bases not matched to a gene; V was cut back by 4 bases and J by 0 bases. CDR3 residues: CASSAGTGGFSYEQYF. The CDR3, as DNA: TGTGCCAGCAGTGCAGGGACAGGGGGATTCTCCTACGAGCAGTACTTC.

CDR3 bases: TGTGCCAGTAGTGGAGACAGGGGAGACGAGCAGTTCTTC. Translated: CASSGDRGDEQFF. The chain carries TRBV19 and TRBJ2-1; TRBD1 aligns across 8 bases. V trimming: 5 bases; J trimming: 10 bases; junction bases outside the gene matches: 7. This CDR3 is 13 amino acids long. Germline CDR1 LNHDA, CDR2 SQIVND (reference sequence).

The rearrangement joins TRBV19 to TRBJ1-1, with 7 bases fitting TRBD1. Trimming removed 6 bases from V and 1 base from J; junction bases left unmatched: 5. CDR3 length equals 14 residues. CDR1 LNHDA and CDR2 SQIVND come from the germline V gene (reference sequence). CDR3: CASSTGTENTEAFF. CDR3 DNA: TGTGCCAGTAGCACCGGGACAGAGAACACTGAAGCTTTCTTT.

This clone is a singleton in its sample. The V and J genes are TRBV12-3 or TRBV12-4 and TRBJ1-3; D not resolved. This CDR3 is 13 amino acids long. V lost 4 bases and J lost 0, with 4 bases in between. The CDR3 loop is CASSSLSGNTIYF. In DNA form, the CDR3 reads TGTGCCAGCAGTTCTCTCTCTGGAAACACCATATATTTT.

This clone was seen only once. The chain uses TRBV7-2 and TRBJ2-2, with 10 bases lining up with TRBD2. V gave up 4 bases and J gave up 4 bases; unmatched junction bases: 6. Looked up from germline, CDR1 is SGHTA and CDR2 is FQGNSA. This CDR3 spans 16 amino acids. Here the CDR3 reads CASSSRLAGGTGELFF. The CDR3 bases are TGTGCCAGCAGCTCCCGGTTAGCGGGGGGCACCGGGGAGCTGTTTTTT. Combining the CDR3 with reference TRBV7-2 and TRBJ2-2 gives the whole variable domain GAGVSQSPSNKVTEKGKDVELRCDPISGHTALYWYRQSLGQGLEFLIYFQGNSAPDKSGLPSDRFSAERTGGSVSTLTIQRTQQEDSAVYLCASSSRLAGGTGELFFGEGSRLTVL.

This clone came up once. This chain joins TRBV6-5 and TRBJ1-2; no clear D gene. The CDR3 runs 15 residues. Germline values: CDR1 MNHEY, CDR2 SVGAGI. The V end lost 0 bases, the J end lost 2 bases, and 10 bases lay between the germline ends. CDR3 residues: CASSYSGRRNYGYTF. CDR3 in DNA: TGTGCCAGCAGTTACTCGGGCAGGAGGAACTATGGCTACACCTTC.

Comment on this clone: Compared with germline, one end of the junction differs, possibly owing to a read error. Here the CDR3 reads CASSLGSGSLQETQYF. Written as DNA, the CDR3 is TGTGCTAGCAGCTTAGGTTCTGGCAGTTTACAAGAGACCCAGTACTTC. The V and J genes are TRBV7-7 and TRBJ2-5; D remains unclear. Germline CDR1 SSHAT, CDR2 FNYEAQ (reference sequence). This CDR3 has 16 amino acids.